This T cell receptor beta chain was obtained from a study of preoperative IRX-2 immunotherapy in early breast cancer. Germline assignment: CDR1 LNHDA and CDR2 SQIVND (reference sequence). J gave up 7 bases and V 4 bases, and 4 bases lay outside the gene matches. The CDR3 sequence is 14 residues long. Treatment indicated: preoperative locoregional IRX-2 cytokine immunotherapy. Patients received preoperative, locoregional IRX-2 cytokine immunotherapy in a phase Ib study. The method was immunoSEQ multiplex PCR; TCRdb's version includes in-frame clones alone and lacks a portion of them. Of around 39,000 clones listed, about 95% were seen once; the top ten hold 1.6%.

This sequence joins TRBV19 and TRBJ1-6; TRBD1 agrees at 7 bases. The clonotype originates from a human donor with breast cancer. The sequenced sample was tumor tissue, obtained after IRX-2 immunotherapy. The CDR3 spells CASSTRGMNSPLHF. CDR3 nucleotides: TGTGCCAGTAGTACCAGGGGGATGAATTCACCCCTCCACTTT.